The TCR beta chain described here comes from a study of post-analysis software for immune sequencing data (dated by TCRdb to 2015 to 2017). Some background on the complete study: Disease courses on record covered relapsing-remitting, secondary progressive and progressive-relapsing multiple sclerosis, though some patients had no subtype annotation. A subset of samples was prepared in parallel using single-end sample barcoding, then pooled and co-amplified after Illumina adapter ligation. The multiple sclerosis patient repertoires were compared with ten to eleven previously published healthy control repertoires from donors aged 6 to 25 years.

To demonstrate the VDJtools post-analysis software, the study profiled TCR beta repertoires from the peripheral blood of some 13 young patients with multiple sclerosis. The patients with multiple sclerosis were children and adolescents between roughly 6 and 15 years of age. Trimming costs V 3 bases and J 5 bases, and their ends lie 10 bases apart. CDR3 length: 13 amino acids, cysteine to phenylalanine. Only the CDR3 region is kept as DNA, spanning 39 bases read in frame from base 1. The germline V gene encodes CDR1 KGHSH and CDR2 LQKENI. General study outcomes and caveats: Patients showed significantly higher frequencies than controls for roughly 5 TRBV segments, among them TRBV5-6, TRBV5-1 and TRBV20-1. Significantly lower normalized Chao1 diversity was found in multiple sclerosis patients than in controls, suggesting substantial peripheral T-cell clonal expansion. The multiple sclerosis patient group was slightly younger than the control group. Strong co-clustering of samples prepared in the same batch was shown by direct clustering with F measure, prompting a batch-effect correction.

The library was produced with PCR. The sequencer was an Illumina HiSeq 2500. To reduce PCR and sequencing biases, unique molecular identifiers were incorporated into the TCR beta cDNA libraries. Roughly 0.5 million cDNA molecules were obtained per 1 to 10 million input T cells, so each molecule approximated one T cell. The patient libraries were prepared and sequenced using the same protocol as the earlier healthy control dataset. Within a given batch, samples were prepared together, multiplexed and sequenced on the same HiSeq lane. As for the authors' bioinformatics: Raw barcoded reads were processed with MIGEC, and single-read molecular identifier groups were discarded before consensus assembly and CDR3 extraction. Clonotype tables were post-analysed with VDJtools, and diversity was normalized by down-sampling all datasets to the smallest sample size. In repertoire overlap clustering, CDR3 amino acid sequences, but not nucleotide sequences, were matched to correct batch-related cross-sample contamination. TCRdb reanalyzed the raw reads on its own, using fastp at Q25 for trimming and MiXCR for clone calling, and kept in-frame beta chains. Each record represents a unique CDR3 protein, reported with the most common genes and DNA among its rows. What appears here as the V and J calls and clone size reflects TCRdb's work, not the paper's. Recorded for this sample are fewer than 850,000 distinct CDR3 sequences; roughly 29% of them occurred a single time. The top ten hold roughly 0.53% of the sample.

As to this clonotype: Its binding antigen is unknown. The record has no base qualities; no much larger clone is one base away.

Recombination linked TRBV18 to TRBJ2-5; the D gene cannot be named for sure. This TCR was recovered from a girl aged 10 to 17 with multiple sclerosis. Sequencing was performed on blood. The DNA sequence is as follows: TGTGCCAGCTCACCCCTGTTGTTCGAGACCCAGTACTTC. Its translation is CASSPLLFETQYF.